One sample yielded the 10 T cell receptor beta chains listed below, sequenced in a study of blood T cell repertoires in COVID-19. TCRdb's copy holds only in-frame clones and misses some; the assay was immunoSEQ multiplex PCR. In the table there are 200,000 to 250,000 clones, about nine tenths of which are singletons. Sample: peripheral blood. These receptors came from a man younger than 45 with COVID-19, enrolled during active disease.

This chain joins TRBV27 and TRBJ2-2, with 12 bases aligning to TRBD2. The germline V gene encodes CDR1 MNHEY and CDR2 SMNVEV (reference sequence). The V gene end was trimmed by 7 bases and the J gene end by 5 bases; junction bases not matched to a gene: 5. This CDR3 is 15 amino acids long. As DNA, the CDR3 is TGTGCCAGCACCCGACTAGCGGGAGATACCGGGGAGCTGTTTTTT. It is translated as CASTRLAGDTGELFF.

This chain connects TRBV25-1 to TRBJ2-7; TRBD2 aligns across 13 bases. The CDR3 runs to 14 residues. After removal of 4 bases from V and 9 bases from J, the junction contained 6 bases not matched to a gene. Per germline, CDR1 MGHDK and CDR2 SYGVNS. CDR3 sequence: CASSGTGTSGAQYF. CDR3 DNA sequence: TGTGCCAGCAGTGGAACCGGGACTAGCGGGGCGCAGTACTTC.

J is TRBJ2-1 and V is TRBV6-5; D may be TRBD2 (7 bases). V dropped 7 bases and J dropped 3 bases, with 13 bases sitting between them. Germline CDR1 reads MNHEY; CDR2 reads SVGAGI. CDR3 size: 14 residues. The CDR3, as DNA: TGTGCCAGCAAGGGGGGGCCAGACTACAATGAGCAGTTCTTC. It specifies CASKGGPDYNEQFF.

DNA for the CDR3: TGTGCCAGCTCCCTTCAGGGGCCCAACACTGAAGCTTTCTTT. Translated, it gives CASSLQGPNTEAFF. The chain joins TRBV25-1 to TRBJ1-1; a possible D gene is TRBD1 (6 bases). The ends were cut back, 8 bases at V and 2 bases at J, with 15 bases in the middle. The CDR3 runs 14 residues. CDR1 is MGHDK, CDR2 SYGVNS, per germline.

This chain joins TRBV5-1 and TRBJ1-4, with 10 bases that match TRBD1. Germline assignment: CDR1 SGHRS and CDR2 YFSETQ. V lost 3 bases and J lost 8; bases outside the gene matches: 7. The length of the CDR3 is 15 residues. The CDR3 DNA sequence: TGCGCCAGCAGCTGGGGACAGGGGATTCGGGAAAAACTGTTTTTT. Translating gives CASSWGQGIREKLFF.

The V call is TRBV4-2, the J call TRBJ1-2, with 7 bases aligning to TRBD1. The CDR3 is made up of 13 amino acids. The V gene's germline CDR1 is LGHNA and CDR2 YNFKEQ. Trimming cost V 1 base and J 6 bases; bases outside gene matches: 2. The CDR3 DNA sequence: TGTGCCAGCAGCCAAGCACAGGGGAATGGCTACACCTTC. Translating gives CASSQAQGNGYTF.

Only one count was recorded for this clone. The chain joins TRBV14 to TRBJ2-7; no clear D gene. There are 12 residues in the CDR3. Trimming cost V 8 bases and J 2 bases, with 10 bases left between them. The germline V gene encodes CDR1 SGHDN and CDR2 FVKESK. CDR3 region: CASVYTAYEQYF. The CDR3 DNA is TGTGCCAGCGTCTACACAGCCTACGAGCAGTACTTC.

The V and J genes are TRBV25-1 and TRBJ1-2; tentatively, D is TRBD1 (5 bases). CDR1 MGHDK and CDR2 SYGVNS come from the germline V gene. V was clipped by 5 bases and J by 3 bases, with 13 bases between them. The CDR3 consists of 14 residues. The CDR3 sequence: CASSWTGGDYGYTF. CDR3 sequence (DNA): TGTGCCAGCAGTTGGACCGGAGGGGACTATGGCTACACCTTC.

The chain combines TRBV6-5 with TRBJ1-5; TRBD1 agrees at 8 bases. The CDR3 consists of 14 residues. Germline CDR1 and CDR2: MNHEY and SVGAGI. The trim removed 7 bases at V and 6 bases at J, leaving 8 bases unmatched. The CDR3 sequence: CASILGQGGQPQHF. The CDR3 bases are TGTGCCAGCATCCTCGGACAGGGCGGTCAGCCCCAGCATTTT.

CDR3 in amino acids: CASSLLGGRVTDTQYF. CDR3 nucleotides: TGTGCCAGCAGTTTATTGGGCGGGAGGGTTACAGATACGCAGTATTTT. The chain employs TRBV27 and TRBJ2-3; 9 nucleotides agree with TRBD2. Trimming at V came to 1 base and at J to 3 bases, leaving 5 bases not matched to a gene. The CDR3 is made up of 16 amino acids. In germline, CDR1 is MNHEY, CDR2 SMNVEV (reference sequence).